This is a list of T cell receptor beta chains from one sample in a study of blood T cell repertoires in COVID-19. Clones were read by immunoSEQ multiplex PCR, and TCRdb kept only the in-frame ones, dropping some. The sample yields 200,000 to 300,000 clones, roughly 86% seen once. Material: peripheral blood. These receptor sequences come from an older woman with active or convalescent COVID-19. CDR3s include the opening cysteine and the closing phenylalanine or tryptophan. The order of the fields is clone size, D gene, J gene, CDR3 length, V gene, CDR3 protein, CDR3 DNA. D genes are given only for firm matches. Not every row has a clone size; where given, it reads once, few, many or a size class.

>-|TRBD1|TRBJ2-3|16|TRBV5-5
CASSSRDRGPTDTQYF
TGTGCCAGCAGCTCCCGGGACAGGGGGCCGACAGATACGCAGTATTTT
>-|-|TRBJ2-3|16|TRBV24-1
CATSGLGGRFTDTQYF
TGTGCCACCAGTGGGCTCGGGGGGCGTTTCACAGATACGCAGTATTTT
>-|TRBD1|TRBJ1-5|15|TRBV18
CASSLRTGPFATQHF
TGTGCCAGCTCACTAAGGACAGGGCCTTTCGCGACCCAGCATTTT
>-|TRBD1|TRBJ1-2|16|TRBV7-2
CASSLDGRQGHNGYTF
TGTGCCAGCAGCTTAGACGGTCGACAGGGACACAATGGCTACACCTTC
>-|-|TRBJ2-6|15|TRBV19
CASSPTGSGANVLTF
TGTGCCAGTAGTCCTACAGGGTCCGGGGCCAACGTCCTGACTTTC
>-|-|TRBJ1-2|14|TRBV5-4
CASSPRTANYGYTF
TGTGCCAGCAGCCCTCGGACAGCTAACTATGGCTACACCTTC
>-|-|TRBJ2-7|15|TRBV4-3
CASSHRPGGEYEQYF
TGCGCCAGCAGCCATCGGCCCGGGGGTGAATACGAGCAGTACTTC
>-|-|TRBJ2-2|16|TRBV7-8
CASSLVWRGNTGELFF
TGTGCCAGCAGCTTAGTTTGGCGGGGGAACACCGGGGAGCTGTTTTTT
>-|-|TRBJ2-7|13|TRBV6-5
CASSPLSSYEQYF
TGTGCCAGCAGTCCACTGTCCTCCTACGAGCAGTACTTC
>few|-|TRBJ1-2|12|TRBV7-2
CASSGLVHGYTF
TGTGCCAGCAGCGGACTCGTTCATGGCTACACCTTC
>-|TRBD2|TRBJ2-3|16|TRBV27
CASSLWGSGGTDTQYF
TGTGCCAGCAGTTTATGGGGCAGCGGGGGCACAGATACGCAGTATTTT
>-|-|TRBJ1-5|14|TRBV11-2
CASSLDAGNQPQHF
TGTGCCAGCAGCTTGGATGCAGGGAATCAGCCCCAGCATTTT
>once|-|TRBJ1-1|13|TRBV7-8
CASSSGRGVRAFF
TGTGCCAGCAGCTCAGGACGGGGTGTCCGAGCTTTCTTT
>-|-|TRBJ1-5|13|TRBV5-6
CASSPARGQPQHF
TGTGCCAGCAGCCCCGCAAGGGGCCAGCCCCAGCATTTT
>-|-|TRBJ1-4|13|TRBV10-3
CATLDSPFEKLFF
TGTGCCACCCTGGACAGCCCTTTTGAAAAACTGTTTTTT
>-|-|TRBJ1-4|13|TRBV10-1
CASSESGGGKLFF
TGCGCCAGCAGTGAGTCAGGGGGTGGAAAACTGTTTTTT
>-|-|TRBJ1-5|14|TRBV19
CASSTALDYQPQHF
TGTGCCAGTAGTACCGCCCTGGACTATCAGCCCCAGCATTTT
>once|-|TRBJ1-6|18|TRBV19
CASSIDRSGFRYNSPLHF
TGTGCCAGTAGTATAGACCGGTCGGGGTTTCGTTATAATTCACCCCTCCACTTT
>-|-|TRBJ2-7|14|TRBV28
CASSYSRVGNEQYF
TGTGCCAGCAGTTACTCCAGGGTGGGGAACGAGCAGTACTTC
>-|TRBD1|TRBJ1-1|14|TRBV19
CASTPTGLNTEAFF
TGTGCCAGTACCCCGACAGGGCTGAACACTGAAGCTTTCTTT
>once|-|TRBJ1-2|14|TRBV6-5
CASTINRQESGYTF
TGTGCCAGCACCATTAACAGGCAGGAAAGTGGCTACACCTTC
>once|-|TRBJ2-3|15|TRBV7-8
CASTIQEGARDTQYF
TGTGCCAGCACCATTCAGGAGGGGGCGCGAGATACGCAGTATTTT
>-|TRBD2|TRBJ2-7|15|TRBV7-2
CASSGAGVPSYEQYF
TGTGCCAGCAGCGGAGCGGGGGTGCCGTCCTACGAGCAGTACTTC
>-|-|TRBJ1-3|19|TRBV28
CASSPPLHTGTFSGNTIYF
TGTGCCAGCAGTCCGCCGCTCCACACAGGGACCTTCTCTGGAAACACCATATATTTT
>-|TRBD1|TRBJ1-1|15|TRBV11-2
CASSHPGQQRAEAFF
TGTGCCAGCAGCCACCCGGGACAGCAGAGGGCTGAAGCTTTCTTT
>-|-|TRBJ1-3|16|TRBV9
CASSVGFQASGNTIYF
TGTGCCAGCAGCGTAGGATTCCAGGCCTCTGGAAACACCATATATTTT
>-|-|TRBJ2-7|12|TRBV3-1/TRBV3-2
CASSRQWSEQYF
TGTGCCAGCAGTCGGCAATGGAGCGAGCAGTACTTC
>-|-|TRBJ1-2|13|TRBV4-3
CASAREPNYGYTF
TGCGCCAGCGCGCGGGAACCCAACTATGGCTACACCTTC
>-|TRBD1|TRBJ1-1|15|TRBV19
CASSPQGVLNTEAFF
TGTGCCAGTAGTCCCCAGGGGGTTTTGAACACTGAAGCTTTCTTT
>-|TRBD1|TRBJ1-2|16|TRBV6-5
CASSSARGQVVYGYTF
TGTGCCAGCAGTTCAGCAAGGGGACAGGTTGTCTATGGCTACACCTTC
>-|TRBD1|TRBJ1-1|15|TRBV19
CASSPMFDRVTEAFF
TGTGCCAGTAGTCCCATGTTCGACAGGGTCACTGAAGCTTTCTTT
>few|TRBD1|TRBJ1-3|14|TRBV29-1
CSFMDREPGNTIYF
TGCAGCTTTATGGACAGGGAACCTGGAAACACCATATATTTT
>-|TRBD1|TRBJ1-1|13|TRBV12-3/TRBV12-4
CASSLKADRGAFF
TGTGCCAGCAGTTTAAAGGCGGACAGGGGAGCTTTCTTT
>-|-|TRBJ2-3|15|TRBV5-1
CASTRGGDFTDTQYF
TGCGCCAGCACCCGCGGCGGGGACTTCACAGATACGCAGTATTTT
>-|TRBD1|TRBJ2-7|13|TRBV6-2/TRBV6-3
CASSLGTGYEQYF
TGTGCCAGCAGTCTCGGGACAGGGTACGAGCAGTACTTC
>once|TRBD1|TRBJ2-2|16|TRBV6-2/TRBV6-3
CASSYDRGENTGELFF
TGTGCCAGCAGTTACGACAGGGGTGAGAACACCGGGGAGCTGTTTTTT
>few|-|TRBJ1-3|14|TRBV9
CASSLAAARDTIYF
TGTGCCAGCAGCCTCGCAGCGGCTAGGGACACCATATATTTT
>-|-|TRBJ2-2|21|TRBV12-2
CASRRSLRGPKTHLNTGELFF
TGTGCAAGTCGCCGAAGTTTGAGGGGGCCGAAGACGCATCTGAACACCGGGGAGCTGTTTTTT
>-|-|TRBJ1-3|12|TRBV7-6
CASSSLGNTIYF
TGTGCCAGCAGCTCCCTTGGAAACACCATATATTTT
>-|-|TRBJ1-5|13|TRBV29-1
CSVEVGGEGPQHF
TGCAGCGTTGAAGTCGGCGGTGAGGGCCCCCAGCATTTT
>-|-|TRBJ2-2|15|TRBV4-3
CASSQQTRNTGELFF
TGCGCCAGCAGCCAGCAGACAAGGAACACCGGGGAGCTGTTTTTT
>-|-|TRBJ1-4|14|TRBV18
CASSSGQINEKLFF
TGTGCCAGCTCAAGCGGACAGATTAATGAAAAACTGTTTTTT
>-|-|TRBJ1-6|19|TRBV21-1
CASSKTVRGPSAVNSPLHF
TGTGCCAGCAGCAAAACGGTTAGAGGCCCCTCAGCCGTAAATTCACCCCTCCACTTT
>-|-|TRBJ2-7|13|TRBV6-1
CASSEAGVHEQYF
TGTGCCAGCAGTGAAGCGGGAGTCCACGAGCAGTACTTC
>-|-|TRBJ2-7|12|TRBV28
CASSLERGEQYF
TGTGCCAGCAGTTTAGAAAGGGGGGAGCAGTACTTC
>-|-|TRBJ1-4|14|TRBV7-8
CASSLQRAGEKLFF
TGTGCCAGCAGCTTACAGAGGGCGGGAGAAAAACTGTTTTTT
>-|TRBD2|TRBJ2-1|15|TRBV6-5
CASRVSSGGYNEQFF
TGTGCCAGCAGGGTCTCTAGCGGGGGATACAATGAGCAGTTCTTC
>-|-|TRBJ2-2|14|TRBV7-2
CASSLSGNTGELFF
TGTGCCAGCAGCTTGTCCGGGAACACCGGGGAGCTGTTTTTT
>-|TRBD2|TRBJ2-7|16|TRBV6-1
CASSDPLAGPTYEQYF
TGTGCCAGCAGTGATCCCTTAGCGGGGCCAACCTACGAGCAGTACTTC
>once|-|TRBJ1-2|17|TRBV7-8
CASSFPGNTMADYGYTF
TGTGCCAGCAGCTTCCCGGGAAACACTATGGCGGACTATGGCTACACCTTC